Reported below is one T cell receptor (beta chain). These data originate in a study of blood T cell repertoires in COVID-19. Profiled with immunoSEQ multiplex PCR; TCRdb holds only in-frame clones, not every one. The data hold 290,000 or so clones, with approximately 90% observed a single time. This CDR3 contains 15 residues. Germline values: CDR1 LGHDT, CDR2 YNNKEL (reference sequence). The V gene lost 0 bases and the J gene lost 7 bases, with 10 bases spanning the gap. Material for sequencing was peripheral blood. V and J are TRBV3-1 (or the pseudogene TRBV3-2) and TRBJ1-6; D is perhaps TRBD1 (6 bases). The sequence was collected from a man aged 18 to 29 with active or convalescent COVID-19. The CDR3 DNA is TGTGCCAGCAGCCAAGATATAGGGGGAAATTCACCCCTCCACTTT. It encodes CASSQDIGGNSPLHF.